The 25 T cell receptor beta chains listed next were all sequenced from one sample in a study of beta chain features in type 1 diabetes. Regarding the study as a whole: People with Type 1 diabetes carried modestly yet significantly shorter TCRB CDR3s in all four CD4+ subsets.

Antigens for these TCRs are unknown. Every isolated RNA sample was fully reverse transcribed, so sequencing captured expressed TCRB transcripts. This table comes from immunoSEQ multiplex PCR, and its TCRdb copy is limited to in-frame clones, with some not included. The sample includes under 300,000 clones, about 23% of them seen just once. The sample comprised naive CD4+ T cells from blood. The receptor source for this set is a woman younger than 45 with type 1 diabetes.

The V gene is TRBV5-4, the J gene TRBJ2-2; tentative D call: TRBD2 (6 bases). With 2 bases removed from V and 3 bases from J, the gap between germline ends came to 14 bases. Germline V lookup: CDR1 SGHNT, CDR2 YYREEE (reference sequence). CDR3 length: 16 residues. This CDR3 is CASSFLGPGDTGELFF. For the CDR3, the DNA is TGTGCCAGCAGCTTTTTGGGCCCGGGGGACACCGGGGAGCTGTTTTTT.

The rearrangement joins TRBV4-2 to TRBJ1-1; TRBD1 aligns across 7 bases. CDR1 is LGHNA, CDR2 YNFKEQ, per germline. The CDR3 contains 15 residues. V shed 3 bases and J 7 bases; nucleotides not matched to a gene: 11. CDR3 amino acids: CASSQLDRANVEAFF. CDR3 bases: TGTGCCAGCAGCCAGCTTGACAGGGCGAATGTTGAAGCTTTCTTT.

Only a few counts were recorded for this clone. The chain carries TRBV7-9 and TRBJ1-4, with 10 nucleotides matching TRBD1. Trimming at V came to 5 bases and at J to 5 bases, leaving 2 bases not matched to a gene. This CDR3 is built from 14 residues. Germline V CDR1 and CDR2: SEHNR, FQNEAQ (reference sequence). CDR3 loop: CASSPGQGNEKLFF. The CDR3 DNA reads TGTGCCAGCAGCCCGGGACAGGGGAATGAAAAACTGTTTTTT.

This clone occurred once. This sequence joins TRBV5-6 and TRBJ2-7; 8 positions match TRBD2. The CDR3 length is 14 residues. Looked up from germline, CDR1 is SGHDT and CDR2 is YYEEEE. After removal of 3 bases from V and 3 bases from J, the junction contained 5 bases not matched to a gene. The CDR3 protein is CASSSRGGVYEQYF. In DNA, the CDR3 is TGTGCCAGCAGCTCCCGGGGGGGAGTCTACGAGCAGTACTTC.

The table lists this clone with a few counts. The chain employs TRBV6-5 and TRBJ2-7, with D perhaps matching TRBD1 (6 bases). The CDR3 spans 15 residues. The V gene lost 6 bases and the J gene lost 0 bases, with 15 bases spanning the gap. Per the germline V gene, CDR1 is MNHEY and CDR2 is SVGAGI. The DNA of the CDR3 is TGTGCCAGCAGGGGGGCCGCTACAAGCTCCTACGAGCAGTACTTC. Translating it yields CASRGAATSSYEQYF.

Only a few counts were recorded for this clone. The genes are TRBV29-1 and TRBJ1-5; 12 nucleotides line up with TRBD1. The CDR3 covers 14 residues. CDR1 and CDR2 (germline): SQVTM, ANQGSEA. V trimming: 7 bases; J trimming: 7 bases; junction bases outside the gene matches: 8. CDR3 loop: CSAVEGTGGQPQHF. In DNA, the CDR3 is TGCAGCGCAGTTGAAGGGACAGGGGGCCAGCCCCAGCATTTT. The variable domain in full, completed from reference TRBV29-1 and TRBJ1-5, reads SAVISQKPSRDICQRGTSLTIQCQVDSQVTMMFWYRQQPGQSLTLIATANQGSEATYESGFVIDKFPISRPNLTFSTLTVSNMSPEDSSIYLCSAVEGTGGQPQHFGDGTRLSIL.

The chain joins TRBV11-2 to TRBJ1-2, with D possibly TRBD1 on 6 matching bases. The CDR3 runs to 16 residues. Germline V lookup: CDR1 SGHAT, CDR2 FQNNGV. Between the trimmed V and J ends, which lost 2 bases and 2 bases, there was a span of 15 bases. The CDR3 sequence is CASSLNQQGPNYGYTF. In nucleotides, the CDR3 is TGTGCCAGCAGCTTAAATCAACAGGGACCCAACTATGGCTACACCTTC.

This clone was observed a handful of times. The chain carries TRBV30 and TRBJ2-5, with 9 bases fitting TRBD2. TRBJ2-7 explains the end of the DNA better; the J call may be wrong. This CDR3 has 14 amino acids. Looked up from germline, CDR1 is GTSNPN and CDR2 is SVGIG (reference sequence). The DNA for the CDR3 is TGTGCCTGGAAAGCTAGCGGGGTTGCCTACGAGCAGTACTTC. It specifies CAWKASGVAYEQYF.

The chain links TRBV5-4 to TRBJ2-3, with TRBD2 identical over 9 bases. Trimming at V came to 4 bases and at J to 0 bases, leaving 3 bases not matched to a gene. The V gene's germline CDR1 is SGHNT and CDR2 YYREEE (reference sequence). The CDR3 extends over 15 amino acids. CDR3 bases: TGTGCCAGCAGCCTGGGACTAGCTAGCACAGATACGCAGTATTTT. It encodes CASSLGLASTDTQYF.

The chain employs TRBV5-4 and TRBJ2-2; D possibly corresponds to TRBD2 (5 bases). Germline V CDR1 and CDR2: SGHNT, YYREEE (reference sequence). The CDR3 is 13 residues long. Trimming took off 6 bases at V and 4 bases at J, with 10 bases between the two ends. The CDR3 bases are TGTGCCAGCAACCAGGACTTCACCGGGGAGCTGTTTTTT. It codes for CASNQDFTGELFF. Drawing the rest from reference TRBV5-4 and TRBJ2-2, the complete variable domain is ETGVTQSPTHLIKTRGQQVTLRCSSQSGHNTVSWYQQALGQGPQFIFQYYREEENGRGNFPPRFSGLQFPNYSSELNVNALELDDSALYLCASNQDFTGELFFGEGSRLTVL.

The CDR3 DNA is TGTGCCAGCAGCGTAGATGGCGGGAGGGCCCCAGATACGCAGTATTTT. Amino acid sequence: CASSVDGGRAPDTQYF. The V and J genes are TRBV9 and TRBJ2-3; 9 nucleotides agree with TRBD2. Per germline, CDR1 SGDLS and CDR2 YYNGEE. This CDR3 has 16 amino acids. The trim removed 0 bases at V and 4 bases at J, leaving 6 bases unmatched.

This clone was observed once. The chain is built from TRBV15 and TRBJ2-1; 11 bases agree with TRBD2. The junction had 4 bases not matched to a gene; V was cut back by 1 base and J by 5 bases. Germline values: CDR1 LNHNV, CDR2 YYDKDF (reference sequence). The CDR3 length is 16 residues. The CDR3 DNA follows: TGTGCCACCAGCAGAGCGGGGACTAGCGGACACAATGAGCAGTTCTTC. Protein product: CATSRAGTSGHNEQFF.

There are a few counts of this clone. The rearrangement joins TRBV29-1 to TRBJ2-3, with D possibly TRBD1 on 5 matching bases. This CDR3 has 13 amino acids. The V and J ends lost 1 base and 1 base respectively, with 6 bases between them. Germline V CDR1 and CDR2: SQVTM, ANQGSEA. DNA of the CDR3: TGCAGCGTTGAAGTCAGGGGCACAGATACGCAGTATTTT. Translated: CSVEVRGTDTQYF.

This clone was seen a few times. The chain uses TRBV15 and TRBJ2-7; possibly TRBD1 for D (6 bases). This CDR3 region has 15 residues. Germline V gene data show CDR1 as LNHNV and CDR2 as YYDKDF (reference sequence). Deletions cut 1 base from V and 1 base from J, with 11 bases between. CDR3 protein: CATSRVRDKSYEQYF. The CDR3 DNA reads as TGTGCCACCAGCAGAGTAAGGGACAAGTCCTACGAGCAGTACTTC.

This chain links TRBV6-1 with TRBJ1-5, with 7 bases aligning to TRBD1. The CDR3 length is 13 residues. V lost 8 bases and J lost 7; bases outside the gene matches: 8. Germline V gives CDR1 MNHNS, CDR2 SASEGT. The CDR3 coding sequence is TGTGCCAGCCTATACAGGGGAGAGCAGCCCCAGCATTTT. It encodes CASLYRGEQPQHF.

The chain combines TRBV5-4 with TRBJ2-4, with D tentatively TRBD2 (5 bases). Trimming took off 5 bases at V and 6 bases at J, with 15 bases between the two ends. The CDR3 runs 14 residues. The germline CDR1 and CDR2 sequences are SGHNT and YYREEE (reference sequence). Written as DNA, the CDR3 is TGTGCCAGCAGAAGTCAGGACTTGTCAAACATTCAGTACTTC. It is translated as CASRSQDLSNIQYF.

This clone has a handful of counts. The chain uses TRBV5-1 and TRBJ1-2; TRBD1 is a possible D gene (5 bases). This CDR3 spans 13 amino acids. The germline CDR1 and CDR2 sequences are SGHRS and YFSETQ. Trimming stripped 0 bases from V and 8 bases from J, with 11 bases between. CDR3 coding DNA: TGCGCCAGCAGCTTGGAAGACCGGGGGGGCTACACCTTC. Its translation: CASSLEDRGGYTF.

The chain combines TRBV7-9 with TRBJ2-5; D is unresolved. CDR3 length: 13 residues. V lost 7 bases to trimming and J lost 1 base, with 10 bases between them. Looked up from germline, CDR1 is SEHNR and CDR2 is FQNEAQ (reference sequence). The CDR3 reads CASTPYTQETQYF. CDR3 nucleotides: TGTGCCAGCACCCCCTATACCCAAGAGACCCAGTACTTC.

This chain connects TRBV7-3 to TRBJ2-3; a possible D gene is TRBD2 (5 bases). With 3 bases removed from V and 1 base from J, the gap between germline ends came to 11 bases. This CDR3 has 15 residues. The germline CDR1 and CDR2 sequences are SGHTA and FQGTGA. CDR3 sequence reads: CASSLLAGRTDTQYF. The CDR3 bases are TGTGCCAGCAGCTTGTTGGCGGGCCGCACAGATACGCAGTATTTT.

The chain joins TRBV4-2 to TRBJ2-5; TRBD2 is a possible D gene (7 bases). The CDR3 loop spans 15 amino acids. V lost 1 base, J lost 5 bases, and 14 bases lay in between. Germline assignment: CDR1 LGHNA and CDR2 YNFKEQ. CDR3 amino acids: CASSQVGGGGETQYF. As DNA, the CDR3 is TGTGCCAGCAGCCAAGTGGGAGGGGGAGGTGAGACCCAGTACTTC.

The chain recombines TRBV19 with TRBJ2-7; TRBD1 aligns across 8 bases. V trimming: 7 bases; J trimming: 4 bases; junction bases outside the gene matches: 6. Germline CDR1 and CDR2: LNHDA and SQIVND (reference sequence). The CDR3 has 13 amino acids. The chain's CDR3 is CASKPRTGYEQYF. CDR3 bases: TGTGCCAGTAAGCCTAGGACAGGGTACGAGCAGTACTTC.

About this clone: The same CDR3 is also encoded by other DNA sequences in this sample. The chain recombines TRBV9 with TRBJ2-3; unclear D gene. The CDR3 spans 12 residues. Looked up from germline, CDR1 is SGDLS and CDR2 is YYNGEE. V was shortened by 0 bases and J by 5 bases, with 4 bases between the two germline ends. The CDR3: CASSVAVDTQYF. In DNA form, the CDR3 reads TGTGCCAGCAGCGTAGCGGTAGATACGCAGTATTTT. The whole variable domain, filled in from reference TRBV9 and TRBJ2-3, reads DSGVTQTPKHLITATGQRVTLRCSPRSGDLSVYWYQQSLDQGLQFLIQYYNGEERAKGNILERFSAQQFPDLHSELNLSSLELGDSALYFCASSVAVDTQYFGPGTRLTVL.

For this clone: Distinct nucleotide sequences in the sample also encode this CDR3. The rearrangement uses TRBV11-3 and TRBJ2-5; 9 positions match TRBD2. Germline assignment: CDR1 SGHNT and CDR2 YENEEA. The CDR3 sequence is 14 residues long. V shed 5 bases, J shed 4 bases, and the junction held 5 bases outside the gene matches. In DNA, the CDR3 is TGTGCCAGCAGCCTGGGAGCGGGAGGAGAGACCCAGTACTTC. Its protein product is CASSLGAGGETQYF.

This clone has just a few counts. The chain has TRBV29-1 and TRBJ1-1; D may be TRBD1 (6 bases). This CDR3 is built from 14 residues. Per germline, CDR1 SQVTM and CDR2 ANQGSEA. V lost 5 bases and J 4 bases, leaving 17 bases between the germline ends. CDR3 sequence: CSVLTGRGATEAFF. The DNA of the CDR3 is TGCAGCGTTCTTACAGGGAGGGGTGCCACTGAAGCTTTCTTT.

The chain couples TRBV9 to TRBJ2-1, with D maybe TRBD1 (5 bases). Germline V gives CDR1 SGDLS, CDR2 YYNGEE. The V end lost 4 bases, the J end lost 1 base, and 15 bases lay between the germline ends. This CDR3 contains 16 residues. DNA for the CDR3: TGTGCCAGCAGCTTTTGGGGCGACGCTTCCTACAATGAGCAGTTCTTC. It encodes CASSFWGDASYNEQFF.